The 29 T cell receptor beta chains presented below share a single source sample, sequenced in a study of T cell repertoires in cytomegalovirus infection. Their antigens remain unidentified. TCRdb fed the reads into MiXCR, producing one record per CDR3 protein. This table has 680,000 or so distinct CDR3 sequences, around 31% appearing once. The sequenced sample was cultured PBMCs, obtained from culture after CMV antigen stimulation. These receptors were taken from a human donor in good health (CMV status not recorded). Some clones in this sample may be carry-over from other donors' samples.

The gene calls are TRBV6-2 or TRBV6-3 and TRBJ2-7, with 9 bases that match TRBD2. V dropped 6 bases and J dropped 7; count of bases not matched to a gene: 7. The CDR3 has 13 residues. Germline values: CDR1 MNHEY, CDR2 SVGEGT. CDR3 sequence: CASSRTSEAEQYF. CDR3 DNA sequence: TGTGCCAGCAGCCGGACTAGCGAGGCGGAGCAGTACTTC.

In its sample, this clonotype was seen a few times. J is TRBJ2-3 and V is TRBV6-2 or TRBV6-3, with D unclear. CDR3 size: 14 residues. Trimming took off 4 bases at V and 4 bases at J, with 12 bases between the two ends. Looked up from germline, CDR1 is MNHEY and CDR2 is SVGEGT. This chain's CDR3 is CASSFRPFADTQYF. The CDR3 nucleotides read TGTGCCAGCAGTTTCCGGCCTTTCGCAGATACGCAGTATTTT.

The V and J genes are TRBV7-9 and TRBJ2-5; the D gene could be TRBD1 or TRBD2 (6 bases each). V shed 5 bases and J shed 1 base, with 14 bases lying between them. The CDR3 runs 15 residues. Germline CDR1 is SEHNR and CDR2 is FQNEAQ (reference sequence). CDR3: CASSGAGGSQETQYF. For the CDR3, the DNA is TGTGCCAGCAGCGGAGCCGGGGGCAGCCAAGAGACCCAGTACTTC.

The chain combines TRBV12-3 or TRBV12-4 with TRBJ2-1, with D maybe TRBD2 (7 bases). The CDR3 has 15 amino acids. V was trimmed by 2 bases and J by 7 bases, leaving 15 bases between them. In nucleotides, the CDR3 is TGTGCCAGCAGTTTAATTTGGGGGGGCCGGAATGAGCAGTTCTTC. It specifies CASSLIWGGRNEQFF.

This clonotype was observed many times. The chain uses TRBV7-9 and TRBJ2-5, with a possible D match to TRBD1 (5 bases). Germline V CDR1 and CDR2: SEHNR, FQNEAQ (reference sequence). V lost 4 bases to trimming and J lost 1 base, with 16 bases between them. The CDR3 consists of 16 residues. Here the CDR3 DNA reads TGTGCCAGCAGCTCCAGTGTATCAGGGCCCCAAGAGACCCAGTACTTC. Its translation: CASSSSVSGPQETQYF. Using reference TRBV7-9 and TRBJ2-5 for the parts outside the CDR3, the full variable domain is DTGVSQNPRHKITKRGQNVTFRCDPISEHNRLYWYRQTLGQGPEFLTYFQNEAQLEKSRLLSDRFSAERPKGSFSTLEIQRTEQGDSAMYLCASSSSVSGPQETQYFGPGTRLLVL.

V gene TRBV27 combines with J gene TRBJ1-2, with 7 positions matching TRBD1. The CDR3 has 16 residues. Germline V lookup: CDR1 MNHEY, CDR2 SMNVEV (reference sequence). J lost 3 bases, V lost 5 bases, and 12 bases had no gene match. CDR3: CASSPKLTGYHYGYTF. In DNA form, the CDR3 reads TGTGCCAGCAGTCCCAAACTGACAGGGTACCACTATGGCTACACCTTC.

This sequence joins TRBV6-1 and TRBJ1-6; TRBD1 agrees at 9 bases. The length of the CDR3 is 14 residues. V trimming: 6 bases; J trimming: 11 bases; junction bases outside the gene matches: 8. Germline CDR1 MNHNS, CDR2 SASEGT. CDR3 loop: CASSIGTGLAPLHF. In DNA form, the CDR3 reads TGTGCCAGCAGCATAGGGACAGGGCTGGCACCCCTCCACTTT.

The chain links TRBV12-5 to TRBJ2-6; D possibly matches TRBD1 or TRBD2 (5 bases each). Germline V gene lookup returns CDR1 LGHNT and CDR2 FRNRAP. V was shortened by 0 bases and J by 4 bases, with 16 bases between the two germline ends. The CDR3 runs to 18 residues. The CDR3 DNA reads TGTGCTAGTGGTTTGGTCCGGGACGGCGAATTGGGGGCCAACGTCCTGACTTTC. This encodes CASGLVRDGELGANVLTF.

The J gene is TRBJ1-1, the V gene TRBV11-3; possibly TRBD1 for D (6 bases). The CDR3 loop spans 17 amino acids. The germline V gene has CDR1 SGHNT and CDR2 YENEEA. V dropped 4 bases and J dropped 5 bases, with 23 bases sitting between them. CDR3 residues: CASSSFVGGRFRTEAFF. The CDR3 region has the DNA TGTGCCAGCAGCTCTTTTGTTGGGGGGCGCTTTAGGACTGAAGCTTTCTTT.

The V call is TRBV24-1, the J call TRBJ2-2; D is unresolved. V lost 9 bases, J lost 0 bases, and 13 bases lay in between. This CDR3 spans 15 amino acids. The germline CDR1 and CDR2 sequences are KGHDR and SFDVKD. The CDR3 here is CATSNPGSNTGELFF. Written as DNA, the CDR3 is TGTGCCACCTCCAACCCCGGTTCGAACACCGGGGAGCTGTTTTTT.

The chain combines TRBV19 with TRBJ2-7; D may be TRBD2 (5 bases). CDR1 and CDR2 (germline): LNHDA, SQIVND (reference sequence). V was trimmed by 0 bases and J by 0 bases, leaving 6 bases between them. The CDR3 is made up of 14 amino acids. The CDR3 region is CASSIDGGSYEQYF. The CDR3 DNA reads TGTGCCAGTAGTATAGACGGAGGCTCCTACGAGCAGTACTTC.

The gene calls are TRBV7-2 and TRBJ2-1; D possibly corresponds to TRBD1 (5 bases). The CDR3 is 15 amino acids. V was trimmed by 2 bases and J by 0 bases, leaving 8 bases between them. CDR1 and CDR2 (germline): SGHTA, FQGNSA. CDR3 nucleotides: TGTGCCAGCAGCTTACCAGGGTTCTCCTACAATGAGCAGTTCTTC. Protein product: CASSLPGFSYNEQFF.

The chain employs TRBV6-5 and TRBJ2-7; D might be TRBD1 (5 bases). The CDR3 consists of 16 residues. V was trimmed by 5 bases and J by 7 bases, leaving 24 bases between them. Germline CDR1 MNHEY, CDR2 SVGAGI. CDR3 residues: CASSRSVWGGVLEQYF. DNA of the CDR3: TGTGCCAGCAGTCGGTCTGTCTGGGGCGGCGTACTGGAGCAGTACTTC.

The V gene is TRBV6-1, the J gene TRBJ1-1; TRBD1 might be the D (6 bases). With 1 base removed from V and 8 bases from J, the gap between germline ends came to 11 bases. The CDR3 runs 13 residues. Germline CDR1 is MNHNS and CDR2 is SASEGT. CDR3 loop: CASSEGTGWEAFF. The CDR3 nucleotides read TGTGCCAGCAGTGAAGGAACAGGGTGGGAAGCTTTCTTT.

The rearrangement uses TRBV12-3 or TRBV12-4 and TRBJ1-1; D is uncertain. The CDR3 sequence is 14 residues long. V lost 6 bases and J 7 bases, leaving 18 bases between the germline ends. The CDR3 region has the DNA TGTGCCAGCAGCTTTTCGTCGAGATGGGTTGAAGCTTTCTTT. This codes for CASSFSSRWVEAFF.

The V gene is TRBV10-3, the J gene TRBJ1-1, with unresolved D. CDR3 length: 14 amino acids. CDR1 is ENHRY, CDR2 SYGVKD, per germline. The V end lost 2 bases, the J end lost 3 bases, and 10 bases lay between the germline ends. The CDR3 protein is CAISETRSDTEAFF. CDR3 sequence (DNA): TGTGCCATCAGTGAGACCCGGTCGGACACTGAAGCTTTCTTT.

In nucleotides, the CDR3 is TGCAGTGCCAGATCAGGGGCTAGCGGGGGCCCTGGGCAGTTCTTC. It is translated as CSARSGASGGPGQFF. J is TRBJ2-1 and V is TRBV20-1; 10 nucleotides match TRBD2. From germline, CDR1 is DFQATT and CDR2 SNEGSKA (reference sequence). The trim removed 6 bases at V and 12 bases at J, leaving 17 bases unmatched. This CDR3 is built from 15 residues.

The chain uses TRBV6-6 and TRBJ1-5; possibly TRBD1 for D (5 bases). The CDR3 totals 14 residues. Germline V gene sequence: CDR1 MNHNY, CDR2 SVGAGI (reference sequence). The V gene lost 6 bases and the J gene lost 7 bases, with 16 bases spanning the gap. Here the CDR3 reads CASRTGAEEQPQHF. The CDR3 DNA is TGTGCCAGCAGAACCGGGGCCGAGGAGCAGCCCCAGCATTTT.

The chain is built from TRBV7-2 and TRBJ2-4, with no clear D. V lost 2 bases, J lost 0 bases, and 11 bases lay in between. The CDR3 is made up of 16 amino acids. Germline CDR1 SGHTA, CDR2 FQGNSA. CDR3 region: CASSLMFVGAKNIQYF. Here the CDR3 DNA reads TGTGCCAGCAGCTTAATGTTCGTGGGAGCCAAAAACATTCAGTACTTC.

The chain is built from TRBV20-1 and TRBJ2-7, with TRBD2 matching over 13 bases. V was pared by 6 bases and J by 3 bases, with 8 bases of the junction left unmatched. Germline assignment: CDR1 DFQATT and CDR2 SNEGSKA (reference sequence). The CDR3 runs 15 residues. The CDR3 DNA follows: TGCAGTGCCCGTGGGACTAGCGGGGCCTACTACGAGCAGTACTTC. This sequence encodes CSARGTSGAYYEQYF.

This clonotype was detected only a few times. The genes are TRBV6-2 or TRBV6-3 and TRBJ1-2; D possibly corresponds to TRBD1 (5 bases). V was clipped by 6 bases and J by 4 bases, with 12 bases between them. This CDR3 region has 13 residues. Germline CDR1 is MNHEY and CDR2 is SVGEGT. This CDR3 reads CASRTFGGYGYTF. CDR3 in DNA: TGTGCCAGCAGGACCTTCGGGGGCTATGGCTACACCTTC.

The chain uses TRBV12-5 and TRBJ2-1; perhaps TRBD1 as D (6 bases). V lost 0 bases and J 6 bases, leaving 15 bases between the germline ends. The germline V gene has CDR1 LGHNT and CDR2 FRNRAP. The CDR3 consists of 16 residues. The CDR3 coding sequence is TGTGCTAGTGGTTTGGTACTAAGTCGCAGGGGCAATGAGCAGTTCTTC. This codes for CASGLVLSRRGNEQFF.

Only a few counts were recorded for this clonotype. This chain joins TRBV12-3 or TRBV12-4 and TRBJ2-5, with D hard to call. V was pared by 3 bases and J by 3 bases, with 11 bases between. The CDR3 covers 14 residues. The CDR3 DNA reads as TGTGCCAGCAGTTTGTACACCCGGGAAGAGACCCAGTACTTC. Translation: CASSLYTREETQYF.

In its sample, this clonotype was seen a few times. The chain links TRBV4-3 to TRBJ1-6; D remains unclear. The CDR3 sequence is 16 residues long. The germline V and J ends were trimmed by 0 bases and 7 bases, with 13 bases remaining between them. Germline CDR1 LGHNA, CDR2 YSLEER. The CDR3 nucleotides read TGCGCCAGCAGCCAAGAAGCAGGCGGCAGGAATTCACCCCTCCACTTT. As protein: CASSQEAGGRNSPLHF.

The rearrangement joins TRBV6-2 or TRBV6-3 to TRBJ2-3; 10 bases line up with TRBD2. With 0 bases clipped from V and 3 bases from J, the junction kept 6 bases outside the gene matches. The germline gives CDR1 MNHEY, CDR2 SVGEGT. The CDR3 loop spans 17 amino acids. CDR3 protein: CASSYSGLATRTDTQYF. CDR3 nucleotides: TGTGCCAGCAGTTACTCGGGACTAGCGACTCGTACAGATACGCAGTATTTT.

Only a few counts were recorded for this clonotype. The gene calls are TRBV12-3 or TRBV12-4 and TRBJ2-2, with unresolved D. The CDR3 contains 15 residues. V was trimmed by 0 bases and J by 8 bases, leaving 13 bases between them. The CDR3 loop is CASSLAGLVSGELFF. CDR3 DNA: TGTGCCAGCAGTTTAGCGGGCCTAGTATCAGGGGAGCTGTTTTTT.

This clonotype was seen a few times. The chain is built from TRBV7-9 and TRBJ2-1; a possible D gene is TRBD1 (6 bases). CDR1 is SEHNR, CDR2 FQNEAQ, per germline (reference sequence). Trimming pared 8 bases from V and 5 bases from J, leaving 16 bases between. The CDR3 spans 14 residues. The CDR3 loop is CASPGTLSHNEQFF. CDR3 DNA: TGTGCCAGCCCCGGGACACTTTCCCACAATGAGCAGTTCTTC.

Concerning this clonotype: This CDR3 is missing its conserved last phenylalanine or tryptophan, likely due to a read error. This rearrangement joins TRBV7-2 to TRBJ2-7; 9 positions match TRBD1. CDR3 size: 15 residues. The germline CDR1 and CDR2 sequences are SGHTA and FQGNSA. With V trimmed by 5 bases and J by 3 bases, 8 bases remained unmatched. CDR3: CASSPDRGLLYEQYL. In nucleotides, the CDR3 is TGTGCCAGCAGCCCGGACAGGGGCCTACTCTACGAGCAGTACCTC.

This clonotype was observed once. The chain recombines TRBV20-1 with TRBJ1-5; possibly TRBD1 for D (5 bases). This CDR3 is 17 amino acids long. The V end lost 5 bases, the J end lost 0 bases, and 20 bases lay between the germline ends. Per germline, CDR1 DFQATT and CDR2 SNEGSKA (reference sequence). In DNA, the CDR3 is TGCAGTGCTCTCCTCATCGGGGGAGAATATAGCAATCAGCCCCAGCATTTT. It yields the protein CSALLIGGEYSNQPQHF.